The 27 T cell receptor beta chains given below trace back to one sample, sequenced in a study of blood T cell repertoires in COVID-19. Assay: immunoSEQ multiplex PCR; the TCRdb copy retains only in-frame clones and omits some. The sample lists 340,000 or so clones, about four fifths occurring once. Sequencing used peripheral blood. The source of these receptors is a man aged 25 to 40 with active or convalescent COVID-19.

CDR3 in DNA: TGTGCCAGCGGACTAGCGGGGAGCACAGATACGCAGTATTTT. Its translation: CASGLAGSTDTQYF. The chain employs TRBV7-3 and TRBJ2-3, with TRBD2 identical over 12 bases. The CDR3 loop spans 14 amino acids. Germline CDR1 is SGHTA and CDR2 is FQGTGA. The V and J ends lost 8 bases and 0 bases, in that order; junction bases with no gene match: 0.

CDR3 in DNA: TGTGCCAGCAGGGGGGGACTCCCCACAGATACGCAGTATTTT. Translating it yields CASRGGLPTDTQYF. This chain joins TRBV7-9 and TRBJ2-3, with D possibly being TRBD2 (6 bases). The V end was cut by 6 bases, the J end by 2 bases, with 12 bases between. Germline CDR1 is SEHNR and CDR2 is FQNEAQ (reference sequence). CDR3 size: 14 residues.

This chain's CDR3 is CSGKAGGSPQYF. CDR3 sequence (DNA): TGCAGCGGGAAAGCGGGAGGGAGTCCCCAGTACTTC. This rearrangement joins TRBV29-1 to TRBJ2-5, with TRBD2 identical over 10 bases. Germline lookup yields CDR1 SQVTM and CDR2 ANQGSEA. J gave up 9 bases and V 7 bases, and 8 bases lay outside the gene matches. The CDR3 loop spans 12 amino acids.

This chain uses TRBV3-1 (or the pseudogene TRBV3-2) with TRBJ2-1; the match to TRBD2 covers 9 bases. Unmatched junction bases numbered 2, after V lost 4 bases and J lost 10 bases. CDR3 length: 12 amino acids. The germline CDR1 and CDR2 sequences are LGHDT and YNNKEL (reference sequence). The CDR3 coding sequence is TGTGCCAGCAGCCTTCTAGCGGGAGAGCAGTTCTTC. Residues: CASSLLAGEQFF.

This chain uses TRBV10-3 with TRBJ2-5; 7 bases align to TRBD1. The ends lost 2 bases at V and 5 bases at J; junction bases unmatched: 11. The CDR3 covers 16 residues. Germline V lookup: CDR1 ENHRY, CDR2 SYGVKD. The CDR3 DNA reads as TGTGCCATCAGTGAGGCGACAGGGTCCGCGCGTGAGACCCAGTACTTC. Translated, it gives CAISEATGSARETQYF.

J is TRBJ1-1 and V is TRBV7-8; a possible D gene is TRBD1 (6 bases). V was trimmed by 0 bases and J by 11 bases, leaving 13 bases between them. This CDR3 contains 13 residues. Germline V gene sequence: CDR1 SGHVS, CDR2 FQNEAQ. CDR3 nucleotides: TGTGCCAGCAGCTTAGCTAGAACAGGGTGGGCTTTCTTT. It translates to CASSLARTGWAFF.

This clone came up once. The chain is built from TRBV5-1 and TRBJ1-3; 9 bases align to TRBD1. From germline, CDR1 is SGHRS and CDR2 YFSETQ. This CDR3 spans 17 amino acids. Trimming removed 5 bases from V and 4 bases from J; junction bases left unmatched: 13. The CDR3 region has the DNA TGCGCCAGCAGTTTCTCCCCCGGGACAGGGAAGGGAAACACCATATATTTT. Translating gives CASSFSPGTGKGNTIYF. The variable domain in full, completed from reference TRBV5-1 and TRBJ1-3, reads KAGVTQTPRYLIKTRGQQVTLSCSPISGHRSVSWYQQTPGQGLQFLFEYFSETQRNKGNFPGRFSGRQFSNSRSEMNVSTLELGDSALYLCASSFSPGTGKGNTIYFGEGSWLTVV.

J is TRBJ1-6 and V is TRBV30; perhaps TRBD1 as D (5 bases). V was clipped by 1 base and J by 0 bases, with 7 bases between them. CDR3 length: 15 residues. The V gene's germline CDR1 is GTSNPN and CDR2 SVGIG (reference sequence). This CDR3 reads CAWSGGGSYNSPLHF. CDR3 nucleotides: TGTGCCTGGAGTGGGGGGGGCTCCTATAATTCACCCCTCCACTTT.

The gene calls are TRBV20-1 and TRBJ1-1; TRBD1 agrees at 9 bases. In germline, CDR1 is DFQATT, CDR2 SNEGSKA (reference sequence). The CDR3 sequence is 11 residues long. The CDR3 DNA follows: TGCAGCCGGACAGGGGACACTGAAGCTTTCTTT. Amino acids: CSRTGDTEAFF.

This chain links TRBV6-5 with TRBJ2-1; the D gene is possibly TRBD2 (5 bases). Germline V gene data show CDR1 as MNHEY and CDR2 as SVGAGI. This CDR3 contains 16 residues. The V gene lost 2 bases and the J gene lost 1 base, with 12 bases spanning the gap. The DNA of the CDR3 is TGTGCCAGCAGTTACGAGGGCGACGCGTCCTACAATGAGCAGTTCTTC. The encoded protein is CASSYEGDASYNEQFF.

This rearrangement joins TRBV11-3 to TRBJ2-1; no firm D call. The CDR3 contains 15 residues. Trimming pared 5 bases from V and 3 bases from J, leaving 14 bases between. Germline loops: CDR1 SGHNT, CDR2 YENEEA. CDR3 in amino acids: CASSGGLGIYNEQFF. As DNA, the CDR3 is TGTGCCAGCAGCGGTGGCCTGGGCATCTACAATGAGCAGTTCTTC.

For the CDR3, the DNA is TGTGCCAGCAGGTGGACAGGAATTTTTTATGGCTACACCTTC. Amino acid sequence: CASRWTGIFYGYTF. The chain uses TRBV5-8 and TRBJ1-2; 7 bases line up with TRBD1. This CDR3 is built from 14 residues. Trimming at V came to 5 bases and at J to 5 bases, leaving 9 bases not matched to a gene. The V gene's germline CDR1 is SGHTS and CDR2 YDEGEE.

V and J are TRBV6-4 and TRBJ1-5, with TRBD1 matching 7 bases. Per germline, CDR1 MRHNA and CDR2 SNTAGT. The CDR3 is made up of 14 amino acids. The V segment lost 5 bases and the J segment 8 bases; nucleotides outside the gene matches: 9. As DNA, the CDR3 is TGTGCCAGCAGTCCCGAAGGGGGCGCGAAGCCCCAGCATTTT. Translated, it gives CASSPEGGAKPQHF.

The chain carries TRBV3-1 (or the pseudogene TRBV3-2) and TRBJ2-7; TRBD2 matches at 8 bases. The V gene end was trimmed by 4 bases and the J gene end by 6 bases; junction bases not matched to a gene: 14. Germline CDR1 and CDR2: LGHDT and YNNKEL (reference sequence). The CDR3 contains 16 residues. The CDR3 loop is CASSPIRAGVVSEQYF. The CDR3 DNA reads TGTGCCAGCAGCCCAATTAGAGCGGGAGTAGTAAGCGAGCAGTACTTC.

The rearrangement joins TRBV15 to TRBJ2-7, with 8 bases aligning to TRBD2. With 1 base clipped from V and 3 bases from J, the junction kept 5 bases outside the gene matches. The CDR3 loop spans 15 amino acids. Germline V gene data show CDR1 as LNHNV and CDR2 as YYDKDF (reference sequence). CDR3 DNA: TGTGCCACCAGCAGAGTACCGGGGGGGATCTACGAGCAGTACTTC. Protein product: CATSRVPGGIYEQYF.

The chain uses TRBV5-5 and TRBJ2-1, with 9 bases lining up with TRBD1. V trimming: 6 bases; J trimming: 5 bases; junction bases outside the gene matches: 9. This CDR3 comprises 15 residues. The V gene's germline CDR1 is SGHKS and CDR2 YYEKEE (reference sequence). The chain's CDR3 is CASTYTGGAHNEQFF. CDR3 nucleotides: TGTGCCAGCACTTATACAGGGGGCGCCCACAATGAGCAGTTCTTC. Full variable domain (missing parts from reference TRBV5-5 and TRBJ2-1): DAGVTQSPTHLIKTRGQQVTLRCSPISGHKSVSWYQQVLGQGPQFIFQYYEKEERGRGNFPDRFSARQFPNYSSELNVNALLLGDSALYLCASTYTGGAHNEQFFGPGTRLTVL.

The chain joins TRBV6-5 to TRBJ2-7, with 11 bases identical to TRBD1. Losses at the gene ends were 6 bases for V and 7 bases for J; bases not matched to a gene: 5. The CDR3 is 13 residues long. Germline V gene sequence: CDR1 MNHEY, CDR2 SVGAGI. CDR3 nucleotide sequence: TGTGCCAGCAGACCGGGACAGGGGGGTGAGCAGTACTTC. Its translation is CASRPGQGGEQYF.

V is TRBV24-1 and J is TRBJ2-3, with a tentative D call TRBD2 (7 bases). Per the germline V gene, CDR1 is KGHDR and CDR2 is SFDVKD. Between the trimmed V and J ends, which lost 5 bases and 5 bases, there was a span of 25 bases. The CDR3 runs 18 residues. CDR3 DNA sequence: TGTGCCACCAGTGGCCCCCATAGGGGGGGATTTGTCCTAGATACGCAGTATTTT. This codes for CATSGPHRGGFVLDTQYF.

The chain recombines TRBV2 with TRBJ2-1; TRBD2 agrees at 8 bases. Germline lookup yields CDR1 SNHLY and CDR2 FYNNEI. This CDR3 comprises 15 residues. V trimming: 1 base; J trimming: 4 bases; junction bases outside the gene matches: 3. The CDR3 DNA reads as TGTGCCAGCAGTGAAGGGTTAGCGGGGTACAATGAGCAGTTCTTC. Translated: CASSEGLAGYNEQFF.

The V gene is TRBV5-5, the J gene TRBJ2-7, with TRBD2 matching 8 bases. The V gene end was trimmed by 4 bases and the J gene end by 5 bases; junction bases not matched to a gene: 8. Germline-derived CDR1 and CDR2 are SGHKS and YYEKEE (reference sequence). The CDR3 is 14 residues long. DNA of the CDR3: TGTGCCAGCAGCCGACGGACTAGCCTCCACGAGCAGTACTTC. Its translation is CASSRRTSLHEQYF.

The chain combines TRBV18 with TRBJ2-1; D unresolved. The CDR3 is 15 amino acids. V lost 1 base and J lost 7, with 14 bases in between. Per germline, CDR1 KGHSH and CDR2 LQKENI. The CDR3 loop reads CASSPRPPPGNEQFF. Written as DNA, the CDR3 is TGTGCCAGCTCACCACGTCCTCCCCCCGGGAATGAGCAGTTCTTC.

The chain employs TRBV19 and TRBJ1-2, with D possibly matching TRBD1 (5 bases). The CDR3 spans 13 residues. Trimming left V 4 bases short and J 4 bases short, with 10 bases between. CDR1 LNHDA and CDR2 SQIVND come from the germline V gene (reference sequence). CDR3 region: CASSSGGFYGYTF. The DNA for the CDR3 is TGTGCCAGTAGTAGCGGGGGGTTCTATGGCTACACCTTC.

This CDR3 reads CASSRGTRGAQLFF. The CDR3 DNA is TGTGCCAGCTCGAGGGGAACCAGGGGGGCCCAACTGTTTTTT. V gene TRBV18 combines with J gene TRBJ1-4, with 7 bases aligning to TRBD1. With 6 bases clipped from V and 12 bases from J, the junction kept 13 bases outside the gene matches. Germline values: CDR1 KGHSH, CDR2 LQKENI. CDR3 length: 14 residues.

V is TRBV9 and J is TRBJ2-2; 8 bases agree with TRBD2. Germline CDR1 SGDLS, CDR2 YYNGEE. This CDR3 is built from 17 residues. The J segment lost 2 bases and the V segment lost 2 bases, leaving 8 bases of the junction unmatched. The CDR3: CASSVNVVAGNTGELFF. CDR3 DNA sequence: TGTGCCAGCAGCGTCAACGTGGTAGCGGGAAACACCGGGGAGCTGTTTTTT.

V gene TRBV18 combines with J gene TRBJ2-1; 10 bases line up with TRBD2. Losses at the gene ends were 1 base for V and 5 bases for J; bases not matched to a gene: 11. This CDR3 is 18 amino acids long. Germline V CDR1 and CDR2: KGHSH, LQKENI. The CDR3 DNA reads TGTGCCAGCTCACCACGGGAAGTAGCGGGAGGCCCGAACAATGAGCAGTTCTTC. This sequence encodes CASSPREVAGGPNNEQFF.

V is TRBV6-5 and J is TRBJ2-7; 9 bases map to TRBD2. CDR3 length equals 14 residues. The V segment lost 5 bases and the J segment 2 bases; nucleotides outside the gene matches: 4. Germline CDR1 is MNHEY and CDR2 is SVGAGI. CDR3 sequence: CASSSGGSTYEQYF. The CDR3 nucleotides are TGTGCCAGCAGTAGCGGGGGGTCAACCTACGAGCAGTACTTC.

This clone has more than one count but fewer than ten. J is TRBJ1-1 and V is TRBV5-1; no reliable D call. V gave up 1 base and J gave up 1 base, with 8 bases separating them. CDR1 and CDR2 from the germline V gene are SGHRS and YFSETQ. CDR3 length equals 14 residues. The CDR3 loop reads CASSLHTENTEAFF. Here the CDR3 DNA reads TGCGCCAGCAGCTTGCATACAGAGAACACTGAAGCTTTCTTT. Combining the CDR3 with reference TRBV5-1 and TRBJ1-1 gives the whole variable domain KAGVTQTPRYLIKTRGQQVTLSCSPISGHRSVSWYQQTPGQGLQFLFEYFSETQRNKGNFPGRFSGRQFSNSRSEMNVSTLELGDSALYLCASSLHTENTEAFFGQGTRLTVV.